Following are 16 T cell receptor beta chains from one sample sequenced in a study of CD8+ T cells in alopecia areata. TCR sequencing used cDNA made by reverse transcription of extracted RNA. Assay: immunoSEQ multiplex PCR; the TCRdb copy retains only in-frame clones and omits some. The sample shows some 150,000 clones, 62% of them seen only once. The specimen was CD8+ T cells sorted from blood. These receptor sequences come from a human donor in good health.

The chain links TRBV6-5 to TRBJ2-2, with a weak D call TRBD2 (5 bases). The CDR3 runs 15 residues. Looked up from germline, CDR1 is MNHEY and CDR2 is SVGAGI. Trimming took 2 bases from V and 4 from J, leaving 11 bases between them. The CDR3 sequence is CASSYERQSTGELFF. CDR3 coding DNA: TGTGCCAGCAGTTACGAGCGGCAGAGCACCGGGGAGCTGTTTTTT.

This clone was counted many times. This sequence joins TRBV19 and TRBJ2-2; 8 bases match TRBD2. With 6 bases clipped from V and 0 bases from J, the junction kept 3 bases outside the gene matches. The CDR3 has 15 amino acids. CDR1 and CDR2 from the germline V gene are LNHDA and SQIVND (reference sequence). CDR3 sequence reads: CASRPGLANTGELFF. CDR3 nucleotides: TGTGCCAGTAGACCGGGACTAGCGAACACCGGGGAGCTGTTTTTT.

The genes are TRBV29-1 and TRBJ2-1, with TRBD2 identical over 10 bases. Trimming removed 1 base from V and 3 bases from J; junction bases left unmatched: 6. The length of the CDR3 is 16 residues. Looked up from germline, CDR1 is SQVTM and CDR2 is ANQGSEA. CDR3 in amino acids: CSVEGLAGVGYNEQFF. CDR3 DNA: TGCAGCGTTGAAGGGCTAGCGGGAGTCGGCTACAATGAGCAGTTCTTC.

The chain employs TRBV28 and TRBJ2-5; 7 nucleotides line up with TRBD2. V shed 5 bases and J 5 bases; nucleotides not matched to a gene: 8. Germline-derived CDR1 and CDR2 are MDHEN and SYDVKM. CDR3 length equals 14 residues. The CDR3 DNA reads TGTGCCAGCAGTCCGCGGGAGTCCGGGGAGACCCAGTACTTC. It codes for CASSPRESGETQYF.

This chain connects TRBV29-1 to TRBJ1-2; no definite D call. CDR1 SQVTM and CDR2 ANQGSEA come from the germline V gene. Trimming shortened V by 0 bases and J by 8 bases, and 10 bases separated the two germline ends. The CDR3 has 12 residues. The CDR3 region has the DNA TGCAGCGTTGAAGAGTTCGGGTGGGGCTACACCTTC. Amino acid sequence: CSVEEFGWGYTF.

V and J are TRBV19 and TRBJ2-7, with D possibly being TRBD1 (5 bases). The length of the CDR3 is 13 residues. Trimming shortened V by 5 bases and J by 1 base, and 9 bases separated the two germline ends. Germline values: CDR1 LNHDA, CDR2 SQIVND (reference sequence). CDR3 coding DNA: TGTGCCAGTAGTCCGACAGTTTCCTACGAGCAGTACTTC. Residues: CASSPTVSYEQYF. Full variable domain (rest looked up from reference TRBV19 and TRBJ2-7): DGGITQSPKYLFRKEGQNVTLSCEQNLNHDAMYWYRQDPGQGLRLIYYSQIVNDFQKGDIAEGYSVSREKKESFPLTVTSAQKNPTAFYLCASSPTVSYEQYFGPGTRLTVT.

This clone showed up just a few times. This sequence joins TRBV29-1 and TRBJ2-1, with a weak D call TRBD1 (5 bases). This CDR3 is built from 12 residues. The V and J ends lost 6 bases and 6 bases respectively, with 12 bases between them. Germline CDR1 reads SQVTM; CDR2 reads ANQGSEA. CDR3 bases: TGCAGCGTACAGACAGCTCTCAATGAGCAGTTCTTC. Translation gives CSVQTALNEQFF.

This clone has only a few counts. The chain joins TRBV27 to TRBJ2-7; tentatively, D is TRBD2 (5 bases). The V end lost 2 bases, the J end lost 0 bases, and 11 bases lay between the germline ends. The CDR3 extends over 15 amino acids. The germline CDR1 and CDR2 sequences are MNHEY and SMNVEV (reference sequence). The CDR3 sequence: CASSLTTGYSYEQYF. DNA of the CDR3: TGTGCCAGCAGTTTAACGACGGGGTACTCCTACGAGCAGTACTTC.

J is TRBJ1-5 and V is TRBV5-6; D is uncertain. Germline V gene data show CDR1 as SGHDT and CDR2 as YYEEEE. The CDR3 sequence is 12 residues long. V dropped 5 bases and J dropped 4 bases, with 7 bases sitting between them. The CDR3 bases are TGTGCCAGCAGACGAGGGAATCAGCCCCAGCATTTT. This codes for CASRRGNQPQHF.

The chain is built from TRBV2 and TRBJ2-7; D possibly corresponds to TRBD1 (6 bases). The CDR3 runs to 16 residues. V lost 8 bases and J lost 9, with 29 bases in between. The germline CDR1 and CDR2 sequences are SNHLY and FYNNEI. The CDR3 nucleotides are TGTGCCAGCTCCGTATTCAGGGGAGATAACGATAGTGGGCAGTACTTC. It is translated as CASSVFRGDNDSGQYF.

This clone was seen just once. The chain joins TRBV9 to TRBJ2-1; TRBD2 is a possible D gene (6 bases). The CDR3 length is 15 residues. Trimming took off 0 bases at V and 12 bases at J, with 19 bases between the two ends. Per germline, CDR1 SGDLS and CDR2 YYNGEE. The DNA for the CDR3 is TGTGCCAGCAGCGTAGATGTGTCCGGGAGTATGGGGCAGTTCTTC. This encodes CASSVDVSGSMGQFF.

The CDR3 DNA follows: TGCGCCAGCAGTTCATCCTCGGGACTAGCGGGAGGGCCGTTCTCCTACGAGCAGTACTTC. This encodes CASSSSSGLAGGPFSYEQYF. The V and J genes are TRBV5-1 and TRBJ2-7, with 16 positions matching TRBD2. This CDR3 region has 20 residues. After removal of 5 bases from V and 0 bases from J, the junction contained 14 bases not matched to a gene. Germline CDR1 and CDR2: SGHRS and YFSETQ.

V gene TRBV19 combines with J gene TRBJ1-1; no clear D gene. CDR3 length equals 11 residues. Trimming shortened V by 8 bases and J by 4 bases, and 8 bases separated the two germline ends. Germline V gives CDR1 LNHDA, CDR2 SQIVND (reference sequence). This chain's CDR3 is CASFMGTEAFF. CDR3 nucleotide sequence: TGTGCCAGTTTCATGGGCACTGAAGCTTTCTTT.

CDR3 loop: CSAPGRGRREGYTEAFF. The DNA for the CDR3 is TGCAGCGCCCCTGGCCGGGGAAGACGGGAAGGCTACACTGAAGCTTTCTTT. The chain recombines TRBV29-1 with TRBJ1-1; D is unclear. CDR1 and CDR2 from the germline V gene are SQVTM and ANQGSEA. V lost 7 bases, J lost 3 bases, and 27 bases lay in between. The CDR3 runs to 17 residues.

This clone was found a few times. V is TRBV9 and J is TRBJ1-2; D is possibly TRBD1 (5 bases). This CDR3 is built from 13 residues. V dropped 7 bases and J dropped 8 bases, with 18 bases sitting between them. The V gene's germline CDR1 is SGDLS and CDR2 YYNGEE. CDR3 sequence: CASGGFGGDGYTF. CDR3 nucleotide sequence: TGTGCCAGCGGCGGGTTTGGGGGTGACGGCTACACCTTC.

This clone came up a few times. V gene TRBV19 combines with J gene TRBJ2-1; D is ambiguous. CDR1 is LNHDA, CDR2 SQIVND, per germline (reference sequence). This CDR3 comprises 14 residues. Trimming removed 7 bases at V and 6 bases at J, with 16 bases between. In DNA, the CDR3 is TGTGCCAGTACGGACGAGACGCTCACCAATGAGCAGTTCTTC. Translating it yields CASTDETLTNEQFF. Full variable domain (outside the CDR3, taken from reference TRBV19 and TRBJ2-1): DGGITQSPKYLFRKEGQNVTLSCEQNLNHDAMYWYRQDPGQGLRLIYYSQIVNDFQKGDIAEGYSVSREKKESFPLTVTSAQKNPTAFYLCASTDETLTNEQFFGPGTRLTVL.